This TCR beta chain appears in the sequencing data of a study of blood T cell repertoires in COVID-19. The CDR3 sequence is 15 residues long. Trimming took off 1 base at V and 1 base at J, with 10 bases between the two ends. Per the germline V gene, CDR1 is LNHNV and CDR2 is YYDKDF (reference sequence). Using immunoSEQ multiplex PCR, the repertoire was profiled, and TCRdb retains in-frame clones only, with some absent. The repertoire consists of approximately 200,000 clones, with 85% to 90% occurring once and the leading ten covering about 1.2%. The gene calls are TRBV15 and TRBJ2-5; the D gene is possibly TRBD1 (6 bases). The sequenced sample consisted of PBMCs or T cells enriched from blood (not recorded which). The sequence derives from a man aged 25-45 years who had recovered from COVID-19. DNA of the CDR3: TGTGCCACCAGCAGAGGGTGGGGGCCCCAAGAGACCCAGTACTTC. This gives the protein CATSRGWGPQETQYF.